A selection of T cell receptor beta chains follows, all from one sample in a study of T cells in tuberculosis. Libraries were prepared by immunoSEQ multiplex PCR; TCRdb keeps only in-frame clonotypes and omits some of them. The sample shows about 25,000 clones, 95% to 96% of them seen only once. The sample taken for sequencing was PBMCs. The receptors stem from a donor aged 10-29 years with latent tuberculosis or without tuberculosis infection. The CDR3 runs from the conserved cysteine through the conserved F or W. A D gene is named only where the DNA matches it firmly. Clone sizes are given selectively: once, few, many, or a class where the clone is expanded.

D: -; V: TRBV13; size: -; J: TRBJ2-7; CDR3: CASSLAEATYEQYF; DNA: TGTGCCAGCAGCTTAGCGGAGGCAACCTACGAGCAGTACTTC
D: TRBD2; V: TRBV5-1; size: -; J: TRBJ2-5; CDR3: CASSRGGAQETQYF; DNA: TGCGCCAGCAGCCGGGGGGGAGCCCAAGAGACCCAGTACTTC
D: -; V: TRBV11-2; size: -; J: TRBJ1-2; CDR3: CASSPGTPYGYTF; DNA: TGTGCCAGCAGCCCCGGGACACCCTATGGCTACACCTTC
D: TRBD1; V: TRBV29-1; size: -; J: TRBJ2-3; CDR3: CSVSGQGSDTQYF; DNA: TGCAGCGTGTCGGGACAGGGTTCAGATACGCAGTATTTT
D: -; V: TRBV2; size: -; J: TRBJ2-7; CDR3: CASSDVYEQYF; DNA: TGTGCCAGCAGTGACGTCTACGAGCAGTACTTC
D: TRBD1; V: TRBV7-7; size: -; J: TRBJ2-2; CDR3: CASSPRTGAGELFF; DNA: TGTGCCAGCAGCCCCCGGACAGGGGCCGGGGAGCTGTTTTTT
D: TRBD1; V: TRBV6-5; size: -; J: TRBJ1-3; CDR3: CASSRTGGGNTIYF; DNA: TGTGCCAGCAGTCGAACAGGGGGAGGAAACACCATATATTTT
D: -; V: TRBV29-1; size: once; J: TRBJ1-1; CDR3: CSVAHNEAFF; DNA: TGCAGCGTTGCCCACAATGAAGCTTTCTTT
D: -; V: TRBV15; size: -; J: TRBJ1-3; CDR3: CATSRDPMEGSGNTIYF; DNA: TGTGCCACCAGCAGAGATCCTATGGAGGGGTCTGGAAACACCATATATTTT
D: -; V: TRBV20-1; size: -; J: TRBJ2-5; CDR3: CSATLETQYF; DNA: TGCAGTGCTACGTTGGAGACCCAGTACTTC
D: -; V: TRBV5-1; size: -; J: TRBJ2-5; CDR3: CASSLGRDGETQYF; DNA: TGCGCCAGCAGCTTGGGCAGGGATGGCGAGACCCAGTACTTC
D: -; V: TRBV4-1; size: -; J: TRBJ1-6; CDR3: CASSQDRGSLPLHF; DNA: TGCGCCAGCAGCCAAGATCGGGGATCCCTTCCCCTCCACTTT
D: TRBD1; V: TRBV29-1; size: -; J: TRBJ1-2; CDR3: CSVGGQEWFNYGYTF; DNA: TGCAGCGTTGGAGGACAGGAGTGGTTTAACTATGGCTACACCTTC
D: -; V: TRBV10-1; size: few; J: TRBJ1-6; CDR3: CASSATVGNSPLHF; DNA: TGCGCCAGCAGTGCGACAGTGGGTAATTCACCCCTCCACTTT
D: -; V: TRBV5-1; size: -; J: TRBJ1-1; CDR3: CASSLRSPLNTEAFF; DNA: TGCGCCAGCAGCTTGCGGAGTCCACTTAACACTGAAGCTTTCTTT
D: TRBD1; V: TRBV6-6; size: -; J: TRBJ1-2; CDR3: CASEAGGSSSYTF; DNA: TGTGCCAGCGAAGCAGGGGGTAGTTCGAGCTACACCTTC
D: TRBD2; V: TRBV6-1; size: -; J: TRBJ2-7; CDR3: CASRNSGGSYEQYF; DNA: TGTGCCAGCAGGAATAGCGGGGGTTCCTACGAGCAGTACTTC
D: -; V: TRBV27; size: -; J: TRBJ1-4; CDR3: CASSFQGRTNEKLFF; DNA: TGTGCCAGCAGCTTCCAGGGGAGAACTAATGAAAAACTGTTTTTT
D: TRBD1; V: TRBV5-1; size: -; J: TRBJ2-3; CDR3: CASSDRGPLDTQYF; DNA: TGCGCCAGCAGCGATAGGGGGCCCCTAGATACGCAGTATTTT
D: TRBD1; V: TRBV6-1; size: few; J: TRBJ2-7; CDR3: CASSATGDVYEQYF; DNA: TGTGCCAGCAGCGCGACAGGGGACGTCTACGAGCAGTACTTC
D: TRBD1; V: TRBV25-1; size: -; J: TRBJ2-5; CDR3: CASSISGTGGVETQYF; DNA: TGTGCCAGCAGTATCTCCGGGACAGGGGGCGTCGAGACCCAGTACTTC
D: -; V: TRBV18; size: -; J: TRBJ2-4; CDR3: CASSPSAKEAIQYF; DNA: TGTGCCAGCTCACCTTCGGCCAAAGAGGCCATTCAGTACTTC
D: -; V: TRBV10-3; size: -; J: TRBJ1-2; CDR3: CAIREPRVREDYGYTF; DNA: TGTGCCATCAGGGAGCCCCGTGTGCGGGAAGACTATGGCTACACCTTC
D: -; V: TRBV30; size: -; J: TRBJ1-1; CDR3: CAWSTARDISNTEAFF; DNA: TGTGCCTGGAGCACTGCCCGGGATATTTCGAACACTGAAGCTTTCTTT
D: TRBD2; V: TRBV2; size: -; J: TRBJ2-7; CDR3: CASRMGGNEQYF; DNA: TGTGCCAGCAGGATGGGGGGGAACGAGCAGTACTTC
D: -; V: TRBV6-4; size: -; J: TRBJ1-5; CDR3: CASSEQAGKGQPQHF; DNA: TGTGCCAGCAGTGAACAGGCAGGGAAAGGTCAGCCCCAGCATTTT
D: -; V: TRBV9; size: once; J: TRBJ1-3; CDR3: CASSVASGSSGNTIYF; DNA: TGTGCCAGCAGCGTAGCGTCAGGGTCCTCTGGAAACACCATATATTTT
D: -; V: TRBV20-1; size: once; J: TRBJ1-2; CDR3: CSYRWAAGYTF; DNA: TGCAGTTACCGTTGGGCCGCCGGCTACACCTTC
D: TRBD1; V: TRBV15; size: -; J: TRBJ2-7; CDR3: CATSRDRQGSGDEQYF; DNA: TGTGCCACCAGCAGAGATCGACAGGGATCAGGGGACGAGCAGTACTTC
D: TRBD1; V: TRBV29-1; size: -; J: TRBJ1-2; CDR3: CSVPRGTGRGYGYTF; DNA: TGCAGCGTCCCTAGAGGGACAGGGAGAGGCTATGGCTACACCTTC
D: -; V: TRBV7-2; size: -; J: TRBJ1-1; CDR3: CASSLGTAGGAFF; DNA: TGTGCCAGCAGCTTAGGGACGGCCGGAGGAGCTTTCTTT
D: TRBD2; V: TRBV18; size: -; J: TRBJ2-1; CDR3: CASSPSLAGVNNEQFF; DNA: TGTGCCAGCTCACCTTCTCTAGCGGGGGTTAACAATGAGCAGTTCTTC
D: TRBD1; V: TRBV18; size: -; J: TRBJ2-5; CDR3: CASSPTGVETQYF; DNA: TGTGCCAGCTCACCAACAGGGGTGGAGACCCAGTACTTC
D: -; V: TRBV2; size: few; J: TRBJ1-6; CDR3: CASRTGSGITDSPLHF; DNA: TGTGCCAGCAGGACTGGGTCGGGGATCACGGATTCACCCCTCCACTTT
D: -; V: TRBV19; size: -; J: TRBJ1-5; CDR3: CASSIPRRASNQPQHF; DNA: TGTGCCAGTAGTATCCCCAGGCGTGCAAGCAATCAGCCCCAGCATTTT
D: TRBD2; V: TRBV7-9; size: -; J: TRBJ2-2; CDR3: CASSSQGPLAGAGELFF; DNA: TGTGCCAGCAGCTCTCAAGGGCCTCTAGCGGGGGCCGGGGAGCTGTTTTTT
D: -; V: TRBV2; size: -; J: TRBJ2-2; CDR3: CASSEVQANTGELFF; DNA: TGTGCCAGCAGTGAAGTACAGGCTAACACCGGGGAGCTGTTTTTT
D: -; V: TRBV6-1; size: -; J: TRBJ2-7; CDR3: CASSEAGGYYEQYF; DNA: TGTGCCAGCAGTGAAGCAGGAGGGTACTACGAGCAGTACTTC
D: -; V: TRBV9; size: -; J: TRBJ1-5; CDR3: CASSVTFGSGPQHF; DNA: TGTGCCAGCAGCGTGACCTTCGGATCGGGGCCCCAGCATTTT
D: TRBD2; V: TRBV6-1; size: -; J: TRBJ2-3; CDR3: CASRRAGGSTDTQYF; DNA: TGTGCCAGCAGACGAGCGGGGGGGAGCACAGATACGCAGTATTTT
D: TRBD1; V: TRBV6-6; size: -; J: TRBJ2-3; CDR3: CASSYRGTGGSDTQYF; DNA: TGTGCCAGCAGTTACCGCGGGACAGGGGGCTCAGATACGCAGTATTTT
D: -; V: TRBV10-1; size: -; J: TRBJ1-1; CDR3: CASSPIAGTEAFF; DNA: TGCGCCAGCAGTCCCATCGCAGGCACTGAAGCTTTCTTT
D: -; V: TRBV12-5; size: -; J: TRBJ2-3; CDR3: CASGPDSPLRAGYTDTQYF; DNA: TGTGCTAGTGGTCCGGATTCCCCACTCCGGGCGGGGTACACAGATACGCAGTATTTT
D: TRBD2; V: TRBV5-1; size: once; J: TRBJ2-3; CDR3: CASSLSTGGSTDTQYF; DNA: TGCGCCAGCAGCTTGAGCACGGGGGGTTCCACAGATACGCAGTATTTT